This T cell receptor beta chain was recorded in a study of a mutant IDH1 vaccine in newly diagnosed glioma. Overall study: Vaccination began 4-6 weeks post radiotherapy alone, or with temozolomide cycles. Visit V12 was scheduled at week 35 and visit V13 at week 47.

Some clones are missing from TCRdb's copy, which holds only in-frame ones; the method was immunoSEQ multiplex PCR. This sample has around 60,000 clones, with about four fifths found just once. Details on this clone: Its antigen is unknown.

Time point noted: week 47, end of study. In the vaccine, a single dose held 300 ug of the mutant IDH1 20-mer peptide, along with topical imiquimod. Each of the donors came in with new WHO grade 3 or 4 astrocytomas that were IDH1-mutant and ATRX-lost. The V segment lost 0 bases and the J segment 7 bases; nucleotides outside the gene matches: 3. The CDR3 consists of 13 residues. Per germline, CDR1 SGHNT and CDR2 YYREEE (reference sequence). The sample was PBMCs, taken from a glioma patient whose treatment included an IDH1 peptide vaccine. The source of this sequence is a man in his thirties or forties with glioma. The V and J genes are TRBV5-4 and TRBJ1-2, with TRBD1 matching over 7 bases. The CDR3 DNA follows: TGTGCCAGCAGCTTGGGACAGGGTTTTGGCTACACCTTC. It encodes CASSLGQGFGYTF.